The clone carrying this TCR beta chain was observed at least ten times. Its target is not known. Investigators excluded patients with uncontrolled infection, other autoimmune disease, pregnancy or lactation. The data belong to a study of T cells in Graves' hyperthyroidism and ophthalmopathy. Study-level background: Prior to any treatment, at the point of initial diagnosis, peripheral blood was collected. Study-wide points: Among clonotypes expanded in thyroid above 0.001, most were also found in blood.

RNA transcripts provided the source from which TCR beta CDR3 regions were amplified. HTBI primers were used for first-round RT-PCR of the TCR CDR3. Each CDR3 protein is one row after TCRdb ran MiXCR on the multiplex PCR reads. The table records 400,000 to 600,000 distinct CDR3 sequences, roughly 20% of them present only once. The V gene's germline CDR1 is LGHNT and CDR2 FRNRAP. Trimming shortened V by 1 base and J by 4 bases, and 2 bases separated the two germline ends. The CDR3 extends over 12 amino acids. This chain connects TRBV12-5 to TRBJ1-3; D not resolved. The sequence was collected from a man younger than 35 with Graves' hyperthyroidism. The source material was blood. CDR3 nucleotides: TGTGCTAGTGGTTTGGACGGAAACACCATATATTTT. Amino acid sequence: CASGLDGNTIYF.